This T cell receptor beta chain was found in a study (dated by TCRdb to 2016 to 2017). This clonotype was observed a few times. Its antigen specificity is not known. No much larger clonotype is one base removed from it; base qualities were not supplied. From cysteine to phenylalanine, the CDR3 is 16 amino acids long. Only CDR3 DNA remains: 48 bases, in frame from the first base. V was cut back by 4 bases and J by 0 bases, leaving a gap of 15 bases between them. CDR1 and CDR2 were assigned from the germline V gene (reference sequence) as SGHNT and YYREEE. Receptor amplification or capture employed RT-PCR. Sequencing instrument: Illumina MiSeq. The public reads were reanalyzed by TCRdb: fastp trimming at Q25, MiXCR alignment, in-frame beta chains only. Duplicate CDR3 protein sequences are folded into a single record with the most common DNA and genes. This sample comprises 550,000 to 750,000 distinct CDR3 sequences, approximately 15% of them detected only once. Roughly 3.9% of the sample lies in the top ten.

The specimen was memory CD4+ T cells from blood. The source is a female donor in good health, serving as a healthy control. The sequence joins TRBV5-4 to TRBJ2-3; the D gene could be TRBD1 or TRBD2, each one agreeing over 5 bases. The nucleotides are TGTGCCAGCAGCCCTCCCGGGACCCGGAGCACAGATACGCAGTATTTT. This is translated as CASSPPGTRSTDTQYF.